The rows below give T cell receptor beta chains drawn from one sample of a study of cytomegalovirus exposure and HLA in healthy donors. Some clones are missing from TCRdb's copy, which holds only in-frame ones; the method was immunoSEQ multiplex PCR. Here the sample spans 100,000 to 120,000 clones, around 86% being singletons. The sequencing sample was made of PBMCs. Every receptor here comes from a woman in her late teens or twenties in good health and CMV-seropositive. The CDR3 runs from the conserved cysteine through the conserved F or W. D genes are given only for firm matches.

V	D	CDR3
TRBV7-3	.	CASSWGLEGIQYF
TRBV27	.	CASRRASNNGYTF
TRBV10-3	TRBD1	CAIRDRGWNGYTF
TRBV28	.	CASTQRGGFYNSPLHF
TRBV27	.	CASKRYGREITGELFF
TRBV7-9	TRBD1	CASSSRQGGTGELFF
TRBV2	.	CASGKSGFTEAFF
TRBV19	.	CASSFGRSYGYTF
TRBV5-4	.	CASSLGPDSYTEAFF
TRBV10-1	.	CASSGPGTGTREQYF
TRBV9	.	CASSGTGGLIYGYTF
TRBV10-3	.	CAISTRQDISYEQYF
TRBV6-5	.	CASSYSSEQYF
TRBV7-8	TRBD1	CASSNRDRVHEQYF
TRBV28	TRBD1	CASSTRGRGYSNQPQHF
TRBV10-2	TRBD1	CASSEIRPQGAQYF
TRBV19	.	CASSIKGMGETQYF
TRBV7-8	.	CASSPRGRNEQFF
TRBV5-1	TRBD2	CASSLAAGGLDEQFF
TRBV7-9	TRBD1	CASSPGGNQPQHF
TRBV4-1	TRBD1	CASSQRQGLDTGELFF
TRBV2	.	CASSRDFQETQYF
TRBV5-1	.	CASSLVTGDFSYNEQFF
TRBV5-5	TRBD1	CASSIRDRAPAGTNNEQFF
TRBV5-1	TRBD1	CASSLGTGGYTF
TRBV28	TRBD2	CASSLVAGGDYEQYF